The 13 T cell receptor beta chains reported below all come from one sample, sequenced in a study of blood T cell repertoires in COVID-19. Profiled with immunoSEQ multiplex PCR; TCRdb holds only in-frame clones, not every one. The sample has about 290,000 clones, around nine tenths seen once. The sequencing input was peripheral blood. Receptor source: a man aged 40-50 years with acute or convalescent COVID-19.

The rearrangement links TRBV4-2 to TRBJ2-2; TRBD2 matches 13 bases. This CDR3 has 16 amino acids. Germline V gene data show CDR1 as LGHNA and CDR2 as YNFKEQ. Unmatched junction bases numbered 2, after V lost 4 bases and J lost 3 bases. The CDR3 region is CASSPGLAGDTGELFF. In DNA, the CDR3 is TGTGCCAGCAGCCCCGGACTAGCGGGGGACACCGGGGAGCTGTTTTTT.

The chain combines TRBV7-7 with TRBJ1-2, with no clear D. The CDR3 contains 14 residues. Trimming stripped 5 bases from V and 0 bases from J, with 10 bases between. The germline CDR1 and CDR2 sequences are SSHAT and FNYEAQ (reference sequence). DNA of the CDR3: TGTGCCAGCAGCCTAGTGCAGGCTAACTATGGCTACACCTTC. Translation gives CASSLVQANYGYTF. The full variable domain, completed using reference TRBV7-7 and TRBJ1-2, is GAGVSQSPRYKVTKRGQDVTLRCDPISSHATLYWYQQALGQGPEFLTYFNYEAQPDKSGLPSDRFSAERPEGSISTLTIQRTEQRDSAMYRCASSLVQANYGYTFGSGTRLTVV.

This chain connects TRBV4-2 to TRBJ2-3; 8 nucleotides agree with TRBD2. The CDR3 is made up of 18 amino acids. The V segment lost 3 bases and the J segment 7 bases; nucleotides outside the gene matches: 18. Germline CDR1 LGHNA, CDR2 YNFKEQ. DNA for the CDR3: TGTGCCAGCAGCCAGATCGCCAGGTCGGGGGGGGCAGCAAATACGCAGTATTTT. Its translation is CASSQIARSGGAANTQYF.

This clone was observed a single time. The V call is TRBV5-1, the J call TRBJ1-1; possibly TRBD1 for D (5 bases). This CDR3 contains 15 residues. Germline V gene data show CDR1 as SGHRS and CDR2 as YFSETQ. V was shortened by 4 bases and J by 0 bases, with 13 bases between the two germline ends. The CDR3 spells CASSPRQLLNTEAFF. The DNA for the CDR3 is TGCGCCAGCAGCCCCCGACAGCTTCTGAACACTGAAGCTTTCTTT. The whole variable domain, filled in from reference TRBV5-1 and TRBJ1-1, reads KAGVTQTPRYLIKTRGQQVTLSCSPISGHRSVSWYQQTPGQGLQFLFEYFSETQRNKGNFPGRFSGRQFSNSRSEMNVSTLELGDSALYLCASSPRQLLNTEAFFGQGTRLTVV.

This clone appeared a single time. The genes are TRBV5-6 and TRBJ2-3; TRBD2 aligns across 9 bases. The CDR3 loop spans 16 amino acids. The junction had 12 bases not matched to a gene; V was cut back by 4 bases and J by 6 bases. CDR1 is SGHDT and CDR2 is YYEEEE in the germline V gene. In nucleotides, the CDR3 is TGTGCCAGCAGCCTCCAAGGGCGGGGGGGCCTGGATACGCAGTATTTT. Residues: CASSLQGRGGLDTQYF. The variable domain in full, with the rest retrieved from reference TRBV5-6 and TRBJ2-3, is DAGVTQSPTHLIKTRGQQVTLRCSPKSGHDTVSWYQQALGQGPQFIFQYYEEEERQRGNFPDRFSGHQFPNYSSELNVNALLLGDSALYLCASSLQGRGGLDTQYFGPGTRLTVL.

The V and J genes are TRBV6-1 and TRBJ1-2; D call uncertain. Germline V lookup: CDR1 MNHNS, CDR2 SASEGT. The CDR3 has 13 residues. V was cut by 5 bases and J by 4 bases, with 11 bases left in between. The CDR3 is CASSSREAYGYTF. The CDR3 DNA reads as TGTGCCAGCAGTTCCCGGGAGGCCTATGGCTACACCTTC.

J is TRBJ1-1 and V is TRBV10-2; possible D gene TRBD1, 5 bases. Trimming stripped 5 bases from V and 7 bases from J, with 8 bases between. This CDR3 is built from 11 residues. Germline V gene lookup returns CDR1 WSHSY and CDR2 SAAADI. For the CDR3, the DNA is TGCGCCAGCAGTACGGGACTTGAAGCTTTCTTT. This gives the protein CASSTGLEAFF.

The CDR3 coding sequence is TGCGCCAGCAGCCAAGAAGGAGCGGGGCCTTCCACCGGGGAGCTGTTTTTT. Translated: CASSQEGAGPSTGELFF. The rearrangement links TRBV4-1 to TRBJ2-2; the match to TRBD2 covers 7 bases. Germline CDR1 reads MGHRA; CDR2 reads YSYEKL. J was trimmed by 4 bases and V by 0 bases; bases with no gene match: 8. CDR3 size: 17 residues.

The chain uses TRBV15 and TRBJ2-1; the match to TRBD1 covers 11 bases. Germline V lookup: CDR1 LNHNV, CDR2 YYDKDF (reference sequence). V lost 1 base to trimming and J lost 5 bases; unmatched junction nucleotides: 7. This CDR3 is 17 amino acids long. CDR3 nucleotide sequence: TGTGCCACCAGCAGAGGAGTTGGGACAGGGGGAAACAATGAGCAGTTCTTC. It specifies CATSRGVGTGGNNEQFF.

In its sample, this clone was seen once. The chain links TRBV7-8 to TRBJ1-1; TRBD1 is a possible D gene (5 bases). With 5 bases removed from V and 3 bases from J, the gap between germline ends came to 19 bases. Germline-derived CDR1 and CDR2 are SGHVS and FQNEAQ. This CDR3 is 16 amino acids long. The CDR3 DNA reads as TGTGCCAGCAGCCCCCGGAGGGTGGAGGGACACACTGAAGCTTTCTTT. Encoded protein: CASSPRRVEGHTEAFF.

J is TRBJ2-2 and V is TRBV3-1 (or the pseudogene TRBV3-2); D is unresolved. The V end lost 1 base, the J end lost 4 bases, and 13 bases lay between the germline ends. Germline-derived CDR1 and CDR2 are LGHDT and YNNKEL (reference sequence). CDR3 length: 16 amino acids. The chain's CDR3 is CASSQVVPTTTGELFF. The CDR3 bases are TGTGCCAGCAGCCAAGTGGTCCCCACAACCACCGGGGAGCTGTTTTTT.

The sample holds one count of this clone. The V and J genes are TRBV7-2 and TRBJ1-2; D is perhaps TRBD1 (5 bases). The V gene lost 5 bases and the J gene lost 1 base, with 8 bases spanning the gap. This CDR3 spans 13 amino acids. CDR1 and CDR2 (germline): SGHTA, FQGNSA. This CDR3 reads CASSRTSNYGYTF. CDR3 coding DNA: TGTGCCAGCAGCCGGACAAGTAACTATGGCTACACCTTC. The full variable domain, its missing parts supplied by reference TRBV7-2 and TRBJ1-2, is GAGVSQSPSNKVTEKGKDVELRCDPISGHTALYWYRQSLGQGLEFLIYFQGNSAPDKSGLPSDRFSAERTGGSVSTLTIQRTQQEDSAVYLCASSRTSNYGYTFGSGTRLTVV.

This CDR3 reads CASSQVYSSAYNEQFF. The CDR3 DNA sequence: TGTGCCAGCAGCCAAGTTTACTCGTCCGCCTACAATGAGCAGTTCTTC. This chain uses TRBV14 with TRBJ2-1; D remains ambiguous. Trimming stripped 1 base from V and 2 bases from J, with 12 bases between. The germline gives CDR1 SGHDN, CDR2 FVKESK. The CDR3 loop spans 16 amino acids.